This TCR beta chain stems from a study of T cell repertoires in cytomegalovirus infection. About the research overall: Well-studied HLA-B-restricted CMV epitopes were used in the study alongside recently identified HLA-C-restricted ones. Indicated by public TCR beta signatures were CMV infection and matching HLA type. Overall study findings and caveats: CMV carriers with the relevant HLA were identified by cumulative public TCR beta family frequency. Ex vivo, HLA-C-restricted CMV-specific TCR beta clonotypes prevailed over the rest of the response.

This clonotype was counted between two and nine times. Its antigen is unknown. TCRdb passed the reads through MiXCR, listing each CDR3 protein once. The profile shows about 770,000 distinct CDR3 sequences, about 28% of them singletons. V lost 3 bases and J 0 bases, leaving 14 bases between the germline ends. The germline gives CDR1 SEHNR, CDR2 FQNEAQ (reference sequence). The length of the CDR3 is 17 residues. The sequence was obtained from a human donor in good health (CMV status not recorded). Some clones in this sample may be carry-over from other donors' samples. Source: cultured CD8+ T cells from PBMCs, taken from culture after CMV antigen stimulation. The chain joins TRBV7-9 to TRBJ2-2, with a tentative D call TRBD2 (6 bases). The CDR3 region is CASSLLLAAANTGELFF. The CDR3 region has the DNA TGTGCCAGCAGCTTGCTGTTAGCGGCAGCGAACACCGGGGAGCTGTTTTTT.